This T cell receptor (beta chain) was observed in a study of shared clonotypes between healthy human individuals. CDR1 is SGHTA and CDR2 is FQGTGA in the germline V gene. The CDR3 has 15 residues. Trimming took off 5 bases at V and 0 bases at J, with 13 bases between the two ends. The repertoire was sequenced with immunoSEQ multiplex PCR; TCRdb's copy has only in-frame clones and lacks some. The table lists about 2.2 million clones, around 93% of them singletons, with around 1.7% in the top ten. The naive CD8 population came from CD45RO-negative cells selected for CCR7, without terminally differentiated effector memory CD45RA+ cells.

The gene calls are TRBV7-3 and TRBJ1-1; D is perhaps TRBD1 (6 bases). The sequence came from a man younger than 35 in good health. Some clones in this sample may be carry-over from other donors' samples. The sequencing sample was made of naive CD8+ T cells from PBMCs. The CDR3 DNA is TGTGCCAGCAGCACCCACAGGGTCATGAACACTGAAGCTTTCTTT. This translates into CASSTHRVMNTEAFF.